This TCR beta chain was recovered during a study of blood T cells in healthy people across ages. Findings of the study overall: Strong correlation existed between TCR beta diversity and naive T cell percentage. Bulk PBMC profiling left naive and antigen-experienced comparisons inconclusive. Diversity figures based on one million T cells were deemed too low.

The CDR3 has 15 residues. V was shortened by 0 bases and J by 2 bases, with 12 bases between the two germline ends. Germline-derived CDR1 and CDR2 are SGHKS and YYEKEE (reference sequence). Sample-barcoded 5' priming and a J-beta primer mix drove a second PCR of about 7 to 11 cycles. Every cDNA molecule bore a tag from a template-switch adaptor containing 12 random nucleotides. TCRdb fed the 5' RACE reads into MiXCR, producing one record per CDR3 protein. The sample shows approximately 800,000 distinct CDR3 sequences, about 42% of them seen only once. This clonotype appeared many times. As yet, its antigen is unknown.

The chain carries TRBV5-5 and TRBJ2-7, with D unresolved. The sequence was obtained from an elderly man in good health. Sequencing was performed on blood. This CDR3 is CASSLGQYMTYEQYF. The CDR3, as DNA: TGTGCCAGCAGCTTGGGACAATACATGACCTACGAGCAGTACTTC.